One sample yielded the 30 T cell receptor beta chains listed below, sequenced in a study of blood T cell repertoires in COVID-19. Assay used: immunoSEQ multiplex PCR; TCRdb lists only in-frame clones, some missing. The data show about 180,000 clones, about 81% seen once. Material: peripheral blood. These receptors originate from a woman in her seventies with acute or convalescent COVID-19.

The genes are TRBV29-1 and TRBJ1-2; 7 bases map to TRBD1. CDR1 and CDR2 from the germline V gene are SQVTM and ANQGSEA. V was clipped by 6 bases and J by 3 bases; unmatched bases: 7. The CDR3 is made up of 13 amino acids. The CDR3 region has the DNA TGCAGCGTCGCCCCAGGGGGGCACTATGGCTACACCTTC. This translates into CSVAPGGHYGYTF.

This clone appeared once. The rearrangement uses TRBV28 and TRBJ1-5; tentative D call: TRBD1 (6 bases). Per the germline V gene, CDR1 is MDHEN and CDR2 is SYDVKM. The length of the CDR3 is 14 residues. V lost 6 bases and J 4 bases, leaving 13 bases between the germline ends. The CDR3 loop is CASSPRGQNQPQHF. The CDR3 DNA reads as TGTGCCAGCAGCCCCCGGGGACAAAATCAGCCCCAGCATTTT.

The sample holds a few counts of this clone. The chain joins TRBV9 to TRBJ2-7; D is unresolved. V shed 4 bases and J shed 1 base, with 12 bases lying between them. The CDR3 is 14 amino acids. Germline-derived CDR1 and CDR2 are SGDLS and YYNGEE. DNA of the CDR3: TGTGCCAGCAGCCCCAGACTTGGTTCCTACGAGCAGTACTTC. Its protein is CASSPRLGSYEQYF.

This chain links TRBV11-2 with TRBJ2-5; 13 bases match TRBD2. The CDR3 spans 16 residues. Germline CDR1 reads SGHAT; CDR2 reads FQNNGV. J gave up 5 bases and V 5 bases, and 8 bases lay outside the gene matches. CDR3 sequence: CASSPGLAGVGETQYF. CDR3 in DNA: TGTGCCAGCAGCCCTGGACTAGCGGGAGTGGGGGAGACCCAGTACTTC.

This sequence joins TRBV29-1 and TRBJ2-5, with TRBD1 matching over 8 bases. Germline CDR1 is SQVTM and CDR2 is ANQGSEA. Trimming removed 3 bases from V and 5 bases from J; junction bases left unmatched: 8. The CDR3 consists of 14 residues. CDR3 sequence: CSVDDRGGDETQYF. CDR3 nucleotides: TGCAGCGTTGACGACAGGGGAGGCGATGAGACCCAGTACTTC.

The genes are TRBV9 and TRBJ2-2, with D perhaps matching TRBD1 (5 bases). The germline V gene encodes CDR1 SGDLS and CDR2 YYNGEE. The CDR3 sequence is 13 residues long. V was clipped by 7 bases and J by 4 bases, with 11 bases between them. The CDR3 DNA is TGTGCCAGCGGAGTAAGGGGCACCGGGGAGCTGTTTTTT. This encodes CASGVRGTGELFF.

J is TRBJ2-7 and V is TRBV6-5; 9 bases are a match to TRBD1. Germline CDR1 is MNHEY and CDR2 is SVGAGI. Unmatched junction bases numbered 3, after V lost 6 bases and J lost 3 bases. The CDR3 sequence is 13 residues long. For the CDR3, the DNA is TGTGCCAGCAGCCGGGACAGGGACTACGAGCAGTACTTC. Protein: CASSRDRDYEQYF.

The CDR3 spells CASSLGQGRVAVYEQYF. The CDR3 DNA is TGTGCCAGCAGTTTGGGACAGGGGCGAGTTGCGGTCTACGAGCAGTACTTC. The V call is TRBV28, the J call TRBJ2-7, with TRBD1 matching over 10 bases. V lost 3 bases to trimming and J lost 3 bases; unmatched junction nucleotides: 11. This CDR3 spans 17 amino acids. Germline values: CDR1 MDHEN, CDR2 SYDVKM.

This clone was seen a few times. This chain connects TRBV7-2 to TRBJ1-2; D remains unclear. Germline CDR1 SGHTA, CDR2 FQGNSA. V shed 5 bases and J shed 1 base, with 8 bases lying between them. This CDR3 comprises 13 residues. In nucleotides, the CDR3 is TGTGCCAGCAGCCCGCCAGATAACTATGGCTACACCTTC. Translated, it gives CASSPPDNYGYTF.

This chain joins TRBV3-1 (or the pseudogene TRBV3-2) and TRBJ2-7; 8 nucleotides line up with TRBD1. V trimming: 10 bases; J trimming: 4 bases; junction bases outside the gene matches: 9. The germline gives CDR1 LGHDT, CDR2 YNNKEL (reference sequence). CDR3 length equals 13 residues. The CDR3 DNA follows: TGTGCCACCTTGGACAGGGCCAAATACGAGCAGTACTTC. This sequence encodes CATLDRAKYEQYF.

This clone was counted a few times. The V and J genes are TRBV27 and TRBJ2-7; TRBD1 might be the D (5 bases). Trimming removed 5 bases from V and 6 bases from J, with 17 bases in between. CDR3 size: 14 residues. Germline V gives CDR1 MNHEY, CDR2 SMNVEV (reference sequence). The CDR3 region is CASSRGHLGSEQYF. The CDR3, as DNA: TGTGCCAGCAGTCGAGGACATCTTGGGTCCGAGCAGTACTTC.

The CDR3 bases are TGTGCCAGCTCCCTAGGGGTTAAAGACACTGAAGCTTTCTTT. Translated: CASSLGVKDTEAFF. The chain links TRBV18 to TRBJ1-1, with TRBD1 as a possible D gene (5 bases). The CDR3 has 14 residues. With 6 bases removed from V and 3 bases from J, the gap between germline ends came to 14 bases. Germline V lookup: CDR1 KGHSH, CDR2 LQKENI.

V is TRBV5-1 and J is TRBJ1-2; weak D call: TRBD1 (5 bases). This CDR3 region has 15 residues. Trimming took 4 bases from V and 0 from J, leaving 13 bases between them. Germline V gene sequence: CDR1 SGHRS, CDR2 YFSETQ. CDR3 protein: CASSPKTDTNYGYTF. The CDR3 bases are TGCGCCAGCAGCCCTAAGACAGATACTAACTATGGCTACACCTTC.

V and J are TRBV2 and TRBJ1-6; D is unresolved. From germline, CDR1 is SNHLY and CDR2 FYNNEI. Trimming took 6 bases from V and 13 from J, leaving 10 bases between them. CDR3 length: 11 residues. For the CDR3, the DNA is TGTGCCAGCAGCGTAAATAGCCCCCTCCACTTT. Its translation: CASSVNSPLHF. The variable domain in full, with the rest retrieved from reference TRBV2 and TRBJ1-6, is EPEVTQTPSHQVTQMGQEVILRCVPISNHLYFYWYRQILGQKVEFLVSFYNNEISEKSEIFDDQFSVERPDGSNFTLKIRSTKLEDSAMYFCASSVNSPLHFGNGTRLTVT.

V gene TRBV7-3 combines with J gene TRBJ2-2; 8 bases match TRBD2. J was trimmed by 1 base and V by 4 bases; bases with no gene match: 14. The CDR3 contains 19 residues. The V gene's germline CDR1 is SGHTA and CDR2 FQGTGA. CDR3 in DNA: TGTGCCAGCAGCTCAGGGGTAGCGGGGCGGATAGAGAACACCGGGGAGCTGTTTTTT. Its protein is CASSSGVAGRIENTGELFF. Together with reference TRBV7-3 and TRBJ2-2, the CDR3 gives the full variable domain: GAGVSQTPSNKVTEKGKYVELRCDPISGHTALYWYRQSLGQGPEFLIYFQGTGAADDSGLPNDRFFAVRPEGSVSTLKIQRTERGDSAVYLCASSSGVAGRIENTGELFFGEGSRLTVL.

J is TRBJ1-5 and V is TRBV2; 9 bases match TRBD1. The CDR3 spans 14 residues. From germline, CDR1 is SNHLY and CDR2 FYNNEI. V trimming: 6 bases; J trimming: 7 bases; junction bases outside the gene matches: 7. The CDR3 DNA follows: TGTGCCAGCAGCGACACAGGGGGCTGGCAGCCCCAGCATTTT. It is translated as CASSDTGGWQPQHF.

The rearrangement joins TRBV4-2 to TRBJ1-2, with D maybe TRBD1 (6 bases). Trimming left V 3 bases short and J 4 bases short, with 15 bases between. The CDR3 extends over 15 amino acids. Germline CDR1 is LGHNA and CDR2 is YNFKEQ. CDR3 nucleotide sequence: TGTGCCAGCAGCCACACCACAGGGAACTCCTATGGCTACACCTTC. Protein product: CASSHTTGNSYGYTF.

This chain uses TRBV28 with TRBJ1-4, with TRBD1 as a possible D gene (6 bases). Trimming pared 8 bases from V and 7 bases from J, leaving 17 bases between. This CDR3 is built from 14 residues. Germline assignment: CDR1 MDHEN and CDR2 SYDVKM. For the CDR3, the DNA is TGTGCCAGCCTGGGGGGGCTAAATGGTGAAAAACTGTTTTTT. Amino acids: CASLGGLNGEKLFF. The full variable domain, rest sourced from reference TRBV28 and TRBJ1-4, is DVKVTQSSRYLVKRTGEKVFLECVQDMDHENMFWYRQDPGLGLRLIYFSYDVKMKEKGDIPEGYSVSREKKERFSLILESASTNQTSMYLCASLGGLNGEKLFFGSGTQLSVL.

J is TRBJ2-2 and V is TRBV7-9; TRBD2 might be the D (6 bases). The CDR3 loop spans 13 amino acids. V was clipped by 5 bases and J by 8 bases, with 12 bases between them. Germline-derived CDR1 and CDR2 are SEHNR and FQNEAQ (reference sequence). DNA for the CDR3: TGTGCCAGCAGCCGGGACGGAGGGGGGGAGCTGTTTTTT. Residues: CASSRDGGGELFF.

The chain is built from TRBV5-6 and TRBJ2-5; 7 bases agree with TRBD2. Trimming cost V 4 bases and J 9 bases; bases outside gene matches: 12. CDR1 SGHDT and CDR2 YYEEEE come from the germline V gene. The CDR3 has 14 residues. The chain's CDR3 is CASSHTSAQHAQYF. The DNA for the CDR3 is TGTGCCAGCAGCCACACTAGCGCCCAACATGCCCAGTACTTC.

V usage is TRBV6-5 and J usage is TRBJ2-5, with TRBD1 as a possible D gene (5 bases). Deletions cut 2 bases from V and 2 bases from J, with 12 bases between. This CDR3 region has 15 residues. Germline V gene lookup returns CDR1 MNHEY and CDR2 SVGAGI. CDR3 region: CASSYRTKLQETQYF. The CDR3 bases are TGTGCCAGCAGTTACAGGACAAAACTTCAAGAGACCCAGTACTTC.

The chain is built from TRBV28 and TRBJ2-1; D is undetermined. V was clipped by 3 bases and J by 6 bases, with 3 bases between them. The CDR3 is 11 residues long. The germline CDR1 and CDR2 sequences are MDHEN and SYDVKM. CDR3 coding DNA: TGTGCCAGCAGTTTGGCCAATGAGCAGTTCTTC. Protein sequence: CASSLANEQFF. The complete variable domain, with remaining parts taken from reference TRBV28 and TRBJ2-1, reads DVKVTQSSRYLVKRTGEKVFLECVQDMDHENMFWYRQDPGLGLRLIYFSYDVKMKEKGDIPEGYSVSREKKERFSLILESASTNQTSMYLCASSLANEQFFGPGTRLTVL.

The V call is TRBV18, the J call TRBJ2-1; 9 bases align to TRBD1. CDR1 and CDR2 from the germline V gene are KGHSH and LQKENI. Unmatched junction bases numbered 7, after V lost 2 bases and J lost 8 bases. CDR3 length: 15 residues. The CDR3 sequence: CASSPNTGGIDEQFF. Written as DNA, the CDR3 is TGTGCCAGCTCACCAAACACAGGGGGCATCGATGAGCAGTTCTTC.

This rearrangement joins TRBV7-8 to TRBJ2-3; D is possibly TRBD2 (5 bases). This CDR3 has 15 residues. The V gene lost 3 bases and the J gene lost 0 bases, with 10 bases spanning the gap. Germline lookup yields CDR1 SGHVS and CDR2 FQNEAQ. The CDR3 here is CASSFAGGSTDTQYF. CDR3 bases: TGTGCCAGCAGCTTCGCAGGAGGAAGCACAGATACGCAGTATTTT.

The chain employs TRBV30 and TRBJ2-5; 8 nucleotides line up with TRBD1. Germline CDR1 reads GTSNPN; CDR2 reads SVGIG (reference sequence). The CDR3 length is 15 residues. V dropped 2 bases and J dropped 6; count of bases not matched to a gene: 11. The DNA of the CDR3 is TGTGCCTGGAGTACCCCTTCAGGGGGCGTAAAGACCCAGTACTTC. As protein: CAWSTPSGGVKTQYF.

This clone has just a few counts. The J gene is TRBJ1-2, the V gene TRBV5-6, with 10 bases fitting TRBD1. The CDR3 consists of 14 residues. V gave up 0 bases and J gave up 8 bases; unmatched junction bases: 4. Germline V gene data show CDR1 as SGHDT and CDR2 as YYEEEE. The CDR3, as DNA: TGTGCCAGCAGCTTGGGGGACAGGGGCAACGGCTACACCTTC. Residues: CASSLGDRGNGYTF. The full variable domain, its missing parts supplied by reference TRBV5-6 and TRBJ1-2, is DAGVTQSPTHLIKTRGQQVTLRCSPKSGHDTVSWYQQALGQGPQFIFQYYEEEERQRGNFPDRFSGHQFPNYSSELNVNALLLGDSALYLCASSLGDRGNGYTFGSGTRLTVV.

The rearrangement joins TRBV7-8 to TRBJ2-5, with no clear D. The V and J ends lost 5 bases and 4 bases respectively, with 5 bases between them. CDR3 length equals 11 residues. CDR1 SGHVS and CDR2 FQNEAQ come from the germline V gene. The CDR3 DNA follows: TGTGCCAGCAGCCCCCTAGAGACCCAGTACTTC. This codes for CASSPLETQYF.

The chain couples TRBV20-1 to TRBJ1-5; 10 bases line up with TRBD1. The V segment lost 3 bases and the J segment 1 base; nucleotides outside the gene matches: 9. The CDR3 is made up of 17 amino acids. Germline V gene data show CDR1 as DFQATT and CDR2 as SNEGSKA (reference sequence). The CDR3 DNA reads TGCAGTGCTAGTATTGGGACAGGGGTGGGGAGCAATCAGCCCCAGCATTTT. Translation: CSASIGTGVGSNQPQHF.

This chain joins TRBV21-1 and TRBJ2-1; TRBD1 is taken as the D call from the table, unchecked against the DNA. TRBV21-1 constitutes a pseudogene. The CDR3 spans 16 residues. CDR3 in amino acids: CASSNFYRGSYNEQFF. DNA of the CDR3: TGTGCCAGCAGCAATTTCTACAGGGGGTCCTACAATGAGCAGTTCTTC.

V is TRBV11-2 and J is TRBJ2-2; possibly TRBD1 for D (5 bases). The length of the CDR3 is 17 residues. V lost 1 base and J lost 0, with 12 bases in between. The germline V gene has CDR1 SGHAT and CDR2 FQNNGV. In DNA form, the CDR3 reads TGTGCCAGCAGCTTAGGGGCTCAGGGCGCGAACACCGGGGAGCTGTTTTTT. It codes for CASSLGAQGANTGELFF.